This entry lists 23 T cell receptor beta chains sequenced from one sample in a study of blood T cell repertoires in COVID-19. The assay was immunoSEQ multiplex PCR, and TCRdb's table has in-frame clones only and misses some. The sample consists of around 270,000 clones, 84% of them appearing once. The material sequenced was peripheral blood. The receptors come from a person in their 70s with COVID-19, enrolled during active disease.

This chain connects TRBV19 to TRBJ1-4, with 7 bases identical to TRBD1. Germline assignment: CDR1 LNHDA and CDR2 SQIVND (reference sequence). V shed 6 bases, J shed 1 base, and the junction held 8 bases outside the gene matches. The CDR3 spans 16 residues. CDR3 sequence: CASSPLRDRTNEKLFF. Here the CDR3 DNA reads TGTGCCAGTAGCCCCCTTCGGGACAGAACTAATGAAAAACTGTTTTTT.

This clone was counted a single time. The genes are TRBV6-6 and TRBJ1-4; tentative D call: TRBD1 (5 bases). Germline V lookup: CDR1 MNHNY, CDR2 SVGAGI (reference sequence). V shed 5 bases and J shed 4 bases, with 17 bases lying between them. This CDR3 comprises 16 residues. This chain's CDR3 is CASSAGPHGYNEKLFF. CDR3 sequence (DNA): TGTGCCAGCAGTGCGGGACCGCATGGCTATAATGAAAAACTGTTTTTT.

This clone showed up just once. V and J are TRBV5-1 and TRBJ1-4; 7 positions agree with TRBD1. The CDR3 totals 15 residues. V gave up 4 bases and J gave up 0 bases; unmatched junction bases: 3. Germline V gene lookup returns CDR1 SGHRS and CDR2 YFSETQ. The CDR3 sequence: CASSQGQSTNEKLFF. The DNA of the CDR3 is TGCGCCAGCAGCCAGGGACAGTCAACTAATGAAAAACTGTTTTTT. Variable domain in full (rest from reference TRBV5-1 and TRBJ1-4): KAGVTQTPRYLIKTRGQQVTLSCSPISGHRSVSWYQQTPGQGLQFLFEYFSETQRNKGNFPGRFSGRQFSNSRSEMNVSTLELGDSALYLCASSQGQSTNEKLFFGSGTQLSVL.

V usage is TRBV6-2 or TRBV6-3 and J usage is TRBJ2-7; possibly TRBD2 for D (6 bases). Trimming removed 0 bases from V and 0 bases from J, with 9 bases in between. This CDR3 comprises 15 residues. Germline V CDR1 and CDR2: MNHEY, SVGEGT. The CDR3 sequence: CASSYSIGSSYEQYF. For the CDR3, the DNA is TGTGCCAGCAGTTACTCGATCGGGAGCTCCTACGAGCAGTACTTC.

The CDR3 is CASKPRLVNTEAFF. CDR3 DNA sequence: TGTGCCAGCAAGCCTAGGTTGGTGAACACTGAAGCTTTCTTT. V gene TRBV7-6 combines with J gene TRBJ1-1; D remains unclear. V was cut by 7 bases and J by 0 bases, with 12 bases left in between. Germline V gives CDR1 SGHVS, CDR2 FNYEAQ. The CDR3 totals 14 residues.

This clone was detected a few times. The chain recombines TRBV15 with TRBJ2-7; 7 nucleotides match TRBD1. After removal of 3 bases from V and 5 bases from J, the junction contained 10 bases not matched to a gene. The CDR3 extends over 15 amino acids. Germline lookup yields CDR1 LNHNV and CDR2 YYDKDF (reference sequence). The CDR3 here is CATSSLQTGTHEQYF. The CDR3 DNA reads as TGTGCCACCAGCAGCTTACAGACAGGGACCCACGAGCAGTACTTC. The whole variable domain, filled in from reference TRBV15 and TRBJ2-7, reads DAMVIQNPRYQVTQFGKPVTLSCSQTLNHNVMYWYQQKSSQAPKLLFHYYDKDFNNEADTPDNFQSRRPNTSFCFLDIRSPGLGDTAMYLCATSSLQTGTHEQYFGPGTRLTVT.

This chain uses TRBV27 with TRBJ2-7, with 8 bases identical to TRBD2. This CDR3 region has 12 residues. With 2 bases clipped from V and 11 bases from J, the junction kept 5 bases outside the gene matches. Germline V gene lookup returns CDR1 MNHEY and CDR2 SMNVEV (reference sequence). The CDR3 sequence: CASSLVAGRKYF. The CDR3 region has the DNA TGTGCCAGCAGTTTAGTAGCGGGGAGGAAGTACTTC.

V and J are TRBV6-2 or TRBV6-3 and TRBJ2-3; 7 bases are shared with TRBD2. The CDR3 has 17 amino acids. Germline-derived CDR1 and CDR2 are MNHEY and SVGEGT. Trimming at V came to 5 bases and at J to 0 bases, leaving 11 bases not matched to a gene. The chain's CDR3 is CASSSQRGPLSTDTQYF. CDR3 DNA sequence: TGTGCCAGCAGTAGCCAGCGGGGTCCGCTTAGCACAGATACGCAGTATTTT.

The V gene is TRBV19, the J gene TRBJ2-1; 8 nucleotides align to TRBD2. V was pared by 3 bases and J by 10 bases, with 14 bases of the junction left unmatched. The CDR3 covers 16 residues. Per the germline V gene, CDR1 is LNHDA and CDR2 is SQIVND (reference sequence). DNA of the CDR3: TGTGCCAGTAGTATCTGGCGCGGGAGGTTCCACGAGGAGCAGTTCTTC. Translated, it gives CASSIWRGRFHEEQFF.

The CDR3 spells CASSQEDRAAKNIQYF. The CDR3 region has the DNA TGTGCCAGCAGCCAAGAGGACAGGGCGGCCAAAAACATTCAGTACTTC. The gene calls are TRBV3-1 (or the pseudogene TRBV3-2) and TRBJ2-4; TRBD1 aligns across 8 bases. Trimming removed 0 bases from V and 1 base from J; junction bases left unmatched: 2. The length of the CDR3 is 16 residues. Germline V lookup: CDR1 LGHDT, CDR2 YNNKEL (reference sequence).

The V gene is TRBV14, the J gene TRBJ2-7; unclear D gene. CDR3 length: 13 amino acids. Germline V gene sequence: CDR1 SGHDN, CDR2 FVKESK. Deletions cut 4 bases from V and 3 bases from J, with 10 bases between. Written as DNA, the CDR3 is TGTGCCAGCAGCCGAGCACTTCTCTACGAGCAGTACTTC. Translation: CASSRALLYEQYF.

The rearrangement uses TRBV12-3 or TRBV12-4 and TRBJ2-7; weak D call: TRBD1 (6 bases). The CDR3 runs to 11 residues. Trimming pared 2 bases from V and 7 bases from J, leaving 6 bases between. CDR3: CASSLRGEQYF. The DNA of the CDR3 is TGTGCCAGCAGTTTAAGGGGGGAGCAGTACTTC.

Notes on this clone: At one end, the junction sequence differs from germline, possibly due to a read error. The chain combines TRBV27 with TRBJ2-5; 7 bases match TRBD2. In germline, CDR1 is MNHEY, CDR2 SMNVEV (reference sequence). CDR3 length: 11 amino acids. The CDR3 protein is CASSRGLGAHF. CDR3 DNA sequence: TGTGCCAGCAGTCGAGGACTAGGGGCACACTTC.

This clone has only a few counts. In DNA form, the CDR3 reads TGCGCCAGCAGGCATCTCCGGGACAGGGGGCCGAACACTGAAGCTTTCTTT. Translated: CASRHLRDRGPNTEAFF. V and J are TRBV4-1 and TRBJ1-1; 12 nucleotides agree with TRBD1. Germline V CDR1 and CDR2: MGHRA, YSYEKL. J lost 1 base, V lost 6 bases, and 9 bases had no gene match. The CDR3 covers 17 residues.

The genes are TRBV5-1 and TRBJ1-5; possibly TRBD1 for D (5 bases). The CDR3 is made up of 13 amino acids. V lost 0 bases to trimming and J lost 4 bases, with 5 bases between them. Germline V gene lookup returns CDR1 SGHRS and CDR2 YFSETQ. The CDR3 coding sequence is TGCGCCAGCAGCTTGGACAGGAATCAGCCCCAGCATTTT. This translates into CASSLDRNQPQHF.

This chain uses TRBV18 with TRBJ1-6; D remains ambiguous. Trimming pared 3 bases from V and 5 bases from J, leaving 11 bases between. CDR3 length: 15 amino acids. Germline CDR1 KGHSH, CDR2 LQKENI. CDR3 nucleotides: TGTGCCAGCTCACCTTTCTCAGGTGATAATTCACCCCTCCACTTT. As protein: CASSPFSGDNSPLHF.

This chain uses TRBV12-5 with TRBJ2-7; 7 bases are shared with TRBD1. The CDR3 spans 16 residues. CDR1 and CDR2 from the germline V gene are LGHNT and FRNRAP. The V segment lost 7 bases and the J segment 2 bases; nucleotides outside the gene matches: 14. The CDR3 sequence: CASDTREGATTYEQYF. CDR3 sequence (DNA): TGTGCTAGTGACACCCGAGAGGGGGCAACCACCTACGAGCAGTACTTC.

The chain links TRBV7-9 to TRBJ2-1, with D possibly TRBD2 on 5 matching bases. The CDR3 is 15 amino acids. The ends were cut back, 5 bases at V and 7 bases at J, with 18 bases in the middle. CDR1 and CDR2 (germline): SEHNR, FQNEAQ (reference sequence). The CDR3 is CASSLLPSPWNEQFF. As DNA, the CDR3 is TGTGCCAGCAGCCTCCTCCCTAGCCCCTGGAATGAGCAGTTCTTC.

The rearrangement joins TRBV4-1 to TRBJ2-7; 12 nucleotides match TRBD2. V shed 6 bases and J 5 bases; nucleotides not matched to a gene: 5. This CDR3 has 14 residues. Germline CDR1 is MGHRA and CDR2 is YSYEKL. As DNA, the CDR3 is TGCGCCAGCAGTGCTAGCGGGAGGGTCGACGAGCAGTACTTC. Amino acid sequence: CASSASGRVDEQYF.

This chain joins TRBV30 and TRBJ2-7; TRBD2 matches at 7 bases. The CDR3 loop spans 18 amino acids. Germline CDR1 and CDR2: GTSNPN and SVGIG (reference sequence). V trimming: 0 bases; J trimming: 2 bases; junction bases outside the gene matches: 16. CDR3 protein: CAWSVLVRGSLFAYEQYF. The CDR3 coding sequence is TGTGCCTGGAGTGTATTGGTCCGCGGGAGCTTGTTTGCCTACGAGCAGTACTTC.

This clone has just one count. The CDR3 DNA reads as TGTGCCATCAGTGGGAGGGGGGGCTTTAACTCCTACGAGCAGTACTTC. It codes for CAISGRGGFNSYEQYF. The V gene is TRBV10-3, the J gene TRBJ2-7; TRBD2 is a possible D gene (7 bases). Germline-derived CDR1 and CDR2 are ENHRY and SYGVKD. This CDR3 has 16 residues. With 4 bases removed from V and 0 bases from J, the gap between germline ends came to 16 bases.

The chain recombines TRBV5-1 with TRBJ2-3; D is ambiguous. The CDR3 contains 14 residues. Germline CDR1 and CDR2: SGHRS and YFSETQ. The V and J ends lost 0 bases and 2 bases respectively, with 7 bases between them. In DNA form, the CDR3 reads TGCGCCAGCAGCTTGGCCTTGTACACAGATACGCAGTATTTT. Protein product: CASSLALYTDTQYF.

The sample holds a few counts of this clone. This chain uses TRBV3-1 (or the pseudogene TRBV3-2) with TRBJ2-7, with TRBD2 identical over 8 bases. J lost 3 bases, V lost 0 bases, and 7 bases had no gene match. Germline CDR1 and CDR2: LGHDT and YNNKEL (reference sequence). CDR3 size: 16 residues. As DNA, the CDR3 is TGTGCCAGCAGCCAAGATGCGCTAGCGGGTAACTACGAGCAGTACTTC. This translates into CASSQDALAGNYEQYF.